This TCR beta chain originates from a study of T cell repertoires in cytomegalovirus infection (dated by TCRdb to between 2017 and 2020). About the full investigation: Because public TCR beta signatures pointed to carriage of CMV infection together with the matching HLA type, the HLA type of each donor mattered for the analysis. Broad study findings and their caveats: The ex vivo response was dominated by HLA-C-restricted CMV-specific TCR beta clonotypes, which also provided the single most frequent clonotype in two of eight donors. In both this cohort and an independent roughly 360-donor cohort, the cumulative frequency of public TCR beta family members distinguished carriers of CMV infection plus the relevant HLA type.

The instrument was an Illumina HiSeq 1500. TCRdb ran its own pipeline on the public reads, namely fastp trimming at Q25 and MiXCR clone calling, and kept in-frame beta chains. Rows merge per CDR3 protein into single entries with the most common DNA and genes. The sample includes 350,000 to 550,000 distinct CDR3 sequences, with around 32% observed a single time. The ten most abundant clones make up around 13% of the sample. Taken from the germline V gene, the CDR1 and CDR2 loops are LGHNA and YSLEER. V lost 4 bases and J lost 5 bases, and the count of bases not matched to a germline gene is 8. The CDR3 runs 16 amino acids, cysteine and phenylalanine included. This entry keeps only the CDR3 DNA: 48 bases, framed from base 1. On this clonotype: It lacks a known antigen. No clone much larger than this one lies a single base away; base qualities are absent.

The sequence links TRBV4-3 to TRBJ2-2, with TRBD1 identical over 9 junction bases. This clonotype was obtained from a human donor in good health (CMV status not recorded). Some clones in this sample may be carry-over from other donors' samples. The sequenced sample was PBMCs. The CDR3 region: CASSPHRDRVTGELFF. Here is the DNA: TGCGCCAGCAGCCCGCACCGGGACAGGGTAACCGGGGAGCTGTTTTTT.